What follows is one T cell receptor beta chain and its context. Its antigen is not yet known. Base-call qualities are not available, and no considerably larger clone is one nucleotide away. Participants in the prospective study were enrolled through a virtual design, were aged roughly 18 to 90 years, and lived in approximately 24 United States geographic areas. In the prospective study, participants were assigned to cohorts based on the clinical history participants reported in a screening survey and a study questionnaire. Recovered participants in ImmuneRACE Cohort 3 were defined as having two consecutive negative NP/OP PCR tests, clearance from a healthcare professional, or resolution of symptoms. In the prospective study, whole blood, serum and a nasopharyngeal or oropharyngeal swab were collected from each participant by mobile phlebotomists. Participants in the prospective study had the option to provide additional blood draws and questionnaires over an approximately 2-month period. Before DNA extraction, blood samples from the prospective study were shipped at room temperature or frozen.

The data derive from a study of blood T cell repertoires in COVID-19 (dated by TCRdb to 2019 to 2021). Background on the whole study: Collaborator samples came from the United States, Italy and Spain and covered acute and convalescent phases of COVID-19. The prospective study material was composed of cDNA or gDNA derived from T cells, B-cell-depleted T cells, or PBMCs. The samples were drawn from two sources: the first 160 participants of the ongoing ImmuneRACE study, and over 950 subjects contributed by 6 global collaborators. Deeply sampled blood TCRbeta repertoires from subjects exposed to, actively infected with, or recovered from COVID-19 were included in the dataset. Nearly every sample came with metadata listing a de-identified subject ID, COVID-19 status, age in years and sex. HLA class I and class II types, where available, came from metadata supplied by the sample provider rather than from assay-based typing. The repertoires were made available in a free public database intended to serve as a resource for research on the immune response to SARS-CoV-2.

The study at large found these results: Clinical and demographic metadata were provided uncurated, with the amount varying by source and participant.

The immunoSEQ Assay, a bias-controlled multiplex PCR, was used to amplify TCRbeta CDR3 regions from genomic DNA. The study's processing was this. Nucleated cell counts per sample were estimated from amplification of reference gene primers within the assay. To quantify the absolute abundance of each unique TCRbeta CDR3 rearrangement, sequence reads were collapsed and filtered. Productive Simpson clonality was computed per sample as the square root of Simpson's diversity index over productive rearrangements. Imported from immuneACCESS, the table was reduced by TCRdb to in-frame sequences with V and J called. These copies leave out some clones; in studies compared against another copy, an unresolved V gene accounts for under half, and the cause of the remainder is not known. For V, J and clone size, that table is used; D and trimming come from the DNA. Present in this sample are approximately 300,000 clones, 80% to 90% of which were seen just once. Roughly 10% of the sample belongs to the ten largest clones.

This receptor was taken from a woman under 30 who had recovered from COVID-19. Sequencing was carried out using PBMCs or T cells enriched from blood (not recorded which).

The CDR3 region: CASSLGSGWEAFF. The DNA reads TGTGCCAGCAGCTTAGGGTCAGGGTGGGAAGCTTTCTTT. The chain joins TRBV7-9 to TRBJ1-1; the D gene is perhaps TRBD1, on 5 matching bases. Trimming takes 1 base from V and 8 bases from J, and the germline ends sit 11 bases apart. The CDR3, from cysteine to phenylalanine, totals 13 residues. Kept here is only the CDR3 DNA, which spans 39 bases and is read in frame from base 1. Taken from the germline V gene (reference sequence), the CDR1 and CDR2 loops are SEHNR and FQNEAQ.